This passage covers 24 T cell receptor delta chains from one sample sequenced in a study of delta chains in infants with herpesvirus infections. Reverse transcription of PBMC RNA used primers specific for the gamma and delta chains. TCRdb redid clone calling on the RT-PCR reads using CATT. The table shows about 1,500 delta-chain clones, with just under 35% occurring only once. Sequenced here: peripheral blood, sampled at time point 1 of longitudinal follow-up. These receptors all come from a human donor who was a Ugandan infant, either HIV-exposed or HIV-unexposed (not recorded which).

This clone was seen only a few times. It may be a read error: a sequence one base away is much more abundant. The chain is built from TRDV2 and TRDJ2; 9 nucleotides match TRDD3. This CDR3 comprises 14 residues. The germline gives CDR1 GEAIGNYY, CDR2 EKD. After removal of 2 bases from V and 3 bases from J, the junction contained 0 bases not matched to a gene. This CDR3 reads CACDNWGMTAQLFF. The CDR3 bases are TGTGCCTGTGACAACTGGGGGATGACAGCACAACTCTTCTTT.

No call was made for the V gene; the J gene is TRDJ1; no DNA check was done on the table's D call, TRDD3. The CDR3 length is 16 residues. This CDR3 is CARAQEKSGDTDKLIF. The CDR3 DNA sequence: TGTGCGAGAGCTCAAGAGAAATCGGGGGATACCGATAAACTCATCTTT.

By share of the sample, this clone is large. V usage is TRAV38-2/DV8 and J usage is TRDJ1; 10 nucleotides line up with TRDD3. The V segment lost 9 bases and the J segment 1 base; nucleotides outside the gene matches: 24. The CDR3 spans 20 residues. CDR1 is TSESDYY and CDR2 is QEAYKQQN in the germline V gene. In DNA form, the CDR3 reads TGTGCTTCCTCGTTTTTCCTACCAGGCTGGGGGATAGGCCTCACCGATAAACTCATCTTT. Translating gives CASSFFLPGWGIGLTDKLIF.

In regard to this clone: A much larger clone differs from this one at a single base, so this may be a read error. Other nucleotide sequences in the sample specify the same CDR3. The genes are TRDV1 and TRDJ1, with 8 nucleotides matching TRDD3. The length of the CDR3 is 19 residues. V was clipped by 2 bases and J by 3 bases; unmatched bases: 17. Germline-derived CDR1 and CDR2 are TSWWSYY and QGS. CDR3 sequence: CALGESLLWGDISADKLIF. Here the CDR3 DNA reads TGTGCTCTTGGGGAATCACTCCTGTGGGGGGATATTTCAGCCGATAAACTCATCTTT.

In its sample, this clone was seen a few times. V and J are TRDV1 and TRDJ1, with D perhaps being TRDD2 or TRDD3 (5 bases each). Trimming pared 5 bases from V and 2 bases from J, leaving 30 bases between. The length of the CDR3 is 20 residues. From germline, CDR1 is TSWWSYY and CDR2 QGS. This CDR3 reads CALGNKGFPRNWMGTDKLIF. CDR3 sequence (DNA): TGTGCTCTTGGGAACAAGGGCTTCCCCCGAAACTGGATGGGTACCGATAAACTCATCTTT.

Remarks on this clone: This likely came from a read error, as a far larger clone is one base away. The chain couples TRDV2 to TRDJ1, with 9 bases aligning to TRDD3. This CDR3 region has 14 residues. V lost 2 bases to trimming and J lost 2 bases; unmatched junction nucleotides: 2. Per germline, CDR1 GEAIGNYY and CDR2 EKD. The DNA for the CDR3 is TGTGCCTGTGACATACTGGGGGAGACCGATAAACTCATCTTT. As protein: CACDILGETDKLIF.

The V call is TRDV1, the J call TRDJ1; D gene ambiguous. Germline V gene lookup returns CDR1 TSWWSYY and CDR2 QGS. The CDR3 contains 13 residues. With 4 bases removed from V and 0 bases from J, the gap between germline ends came to 6 bases. CDR3 sequence (DNA): TGTGCTCTTGGGGTACAGTACACCGATAAACTCATCTTT. It translates to CALGVQYTDKLIF.

CDR3 sequence (DNA): TGTGCTTATAGGAGCGCGCCCCCTGGGGGATACTCGGGTTTCAAGAAACTCATCTTT. Protein: CAYRSAPPGGYSGFKKLIF. This sequence joins TRAV38-2/DV8 and TRDJ1; the match to TRDD3 covers 11 bases. This CDR3 spans 19 amino acids. CDR1 and CDR2 (germline): TSESDYY, QEAYKQQN. V was clipped by 0 bases and J by 8 bases; unmatched bases: 18.

This clone is categorized as large. V gene TRDV1 combines with J gene TRDJ1; D unresolved. Germline loops: CDR1 TSWWSYY, CDR2 QGS. CDR3 length: 17 residues. V was cut by 0 bases and J by 2 bases, with 16 bases left in between. The CDR3 loop reads CALGELWTNLPTDKLIF. As DNA, the CDR3 is TGTGCTCTTGGGGAACTGTGGACAAACCTCCCTACCGATAAACTCATCTTT.

This clone is categorized as large (0.1 to 1%). This chain uses TRDV3 with TRDJ1, with 8 bases fitting TRDD3. Germline CDR1 reads TVYSNPD; CDR2 reads GDNSRS (reference sequence). V shed 2 bases and J 0 bases; nucleotides not matched to a gene: 11. The CDR3 consists of 16 residues. This CDR3 is CAFSLGILLYTDKLIF. CDR3 DNA: TGTGCCTTTTCGCTGGGGATACTGCTCTACACCGATAAACTCATCTTT. The whole variable domain, remainder taken from reference TRDV3 and TRDJ1, is CDKVTQSSPDQTVASGSEVVLLCTYDTVYSNPDLFWYRIRPDYSFQFVFYGDNSRSEGADFTQGRFSVKHILTQKAFHLVISPVRTEDSATYYCAFSLGILLYTDKLIFGKGTRVTVEP.

Sample share makes this clone large. Other DNA sequences in the sample encode the same CDR3. V gene TRDV2 combines with J gene TRDJ3; D is uncertain. Germline V gene lookup returns CDR1 GEAIGNYY and CDR2 EKD. CDR3 length: 13 residues. The V end lost 0 bases, the J end lost 4 bases, and 0 bases lay between the germline ends. The CDR3 loop reads CACDTWDTRQMFF. The CDR3 nucleotides read TGTGCCTGTGACACCTGGGACACCCGACAGATGTTTTTC.

This rearrangement joins TRDV1 to TRDJ1; D is possibly TRDD3 (5 bases). Germline V gene data show CDR1 as TSWWSYY and CDR2 as QGS. Trimming took 0 bases from V and 0 from J, leaving 17 bases between them. The CDR3 length is 18 residues. The CDR3 DNA sequence: TGTGCTCTTGGGGAACTCCGGGGAACCCGGGGTTACACCGATAAACTCATCTTT. Amino acids: CALGELRGTRGYTDKLIF.

The CDR3 region is CALGDSSIFWGNPVGIHTDKLIF. The CDR3 DNA follows: TGTGCTCTTGGGGATTCGTCGATCTTCTGGGGGAACCCTGTGGGGATTCACACCGATAAACTCATCTTT. This rearrangement joins TRDV1 to TRDJ1; TRDD3 matches at 8 bases. The CDR3 extends over 23 amino acids. Germline V lookup: CDR1 TSWWSYY, CDR2 QGS. V shed 3 bases and J 0 bases; nucleotides not matched to a gene: 27.

This clone was seen more than once but under ten times. An end of the junction differs from the germline gene, which may be a read error. J is TRDJ1 and V is TRDV1; D gene uncertain. Germline CDR1 TSWWSYY, CDR2 QGS. The CDR3 runs to 15 residues. In DNA, the CDR3 is TGTGCTCTTGGGGAATGTCAAATTTGTACCGGTAAACTCATCTTT. It specifies CALGECQICTGKLIF.

V usage is TRDV1 and J usage is TRDJ2, with TRDD3 matching 9 bases. The CDR3 spans 23 residues. Looked up from germline, CDR1 is TSWWSYY and CDR2 is QGS. V gave up 2 bases and J gave up 0 bases; unmatched junction bases: 22. CDR3 coding DNA: TGTGCTCTTGGGGAAGATTCCTACGTCCATAACTGGGGGACGATAACTTTGACAGCACAACTCTTCTTT. Its protein product is CALGEDSYVHNWGTITLTAQLFF.

V is TRAV29/DV5 and J is TRDJ1; D is unclear. The CDR3 sequence is 14 residues long. Trimming pared 0 bases from V and 0 bases from J, leaving 9 bases between. From germline, CDR1 is NSMFDY and CDR2 ISSIKDK. The CDR3 reads CAASARAYTDKLIF. DNA for the CDR3: TGTGCAGCAAGCGCGAGGGCCTACACCGATAAACTCATCTTT.

This clone came up once. V usage is TRDV1 and J usage is TRDJ1; TRDD3 matches 10 bases. The germline V gene encodes CDR1 TSWWSYY and CDR2 QGS. Trimming cost V 1 base and J 0 bases; bases outside gene matches: 14. There are 20 residues in the CDR3. CDR3 amino acids: CALGEHLRGIRCRYTDKLIF. The DNA of the CDR3 is TGTGCTCTTGGGGAACATCTACGGGGGATACGGTGCAGGTACACCGATAAACTCATCTTT.

The V gene is TRDV1, the J gene TRDJ1; D unresolved. The germline CDR1 and CDR2 sequences are TSWWSYY and QGS. The CDR3 is 16 amino acids. V shed 4 bases and J shed 4 bases, with 19 bases lying between them. CDR3 in amino acids: CALGAHSGVYCDKLIF. CDR3 coding DNA: TGTGCTCTTGGGGCCCATTCCGGGGTTTACTGCGATAAACTCATCTTT.

J is TRDJ1 and V is TRDV1, with 10 bases fitting TRDD3. Germline CDR1 TSWWSYY, CDR2 QGS. This CDR3 contains 20 residues. Trimming removed 0 bases from V and 0 bases from J; junction bases left unmatched: 13. The CDR3 is CALGELWVYTGGLYTDKLIF. DNA for the CDR3: TGTGCTCTTGGGGAACTCTGGGTTTATACTGGGGGATTGTACACCGATAAACTCATCTTT.

The rearrangement joins TRDV1 to TRDJ1; 7 nucleotides match TRDD3. Germline V gene sequence: CDR1 TSWWSYY, CDR2 QGS. The V gene end was trimmed by 2 bases and the J gene end by 7 bases; junction bases not matched to a gene: 25. CDR3 length: 20 residues. CDR3 amino acids: CALGEGRIVLRPLGKFKLIF. The CDR3 region has the DNA TGTGCTCTTGGGGAAGGGAGGATCGTCCTCCGACCACTGGGGAAGTTTAAACTCATCTTT.

This rearrangement joins TRDV1 to TRDJ1, with 7 bases aligning to TRDD3. The CDR3 extends over 20 amino acids. CDR1 is TSWWSYY, CDR2 QGS, per germline. V trimming: 2 bases; J trimming: 0 bases; junction bases outside the gene matches: 18. CDR3 region: CALGEAIYWGHLQYTDKLIF. The CDR3 region has the DNA TGTGCTCTTGGGGAAGCCATCTACTGGGGACACCTCCAGTACACCGATAAACTCATCTTT.

The chain links TRDV1 to TRDJ1; possibly TRDD3 for D (7 bases). This CDR3 region has 18 residues. The V and J ends lost 4 bases and 0 bases respectively, with 21 bases between them. Germline V lookup: CDR1 TSWWSYY, CDR2 QGS. Written as DNA, the CDR3 is TGTGCTCTTGGGGGCCACTTCCTGGGGGTTCCGTACACCGATAAACTCATCTTT. It yields the protein CALGGHFLGVPYTDKLIF.

This clone was seen once. A clone one base away is much larger, so this may be a read error. This sample also contains other DNA sequences that code for the same CDR3. The chain recombines TRDV1 with TRDJ1, with a possible D match to TRDD3 (6 bases). The CDR3 sequence is 16 residues long. Germline lookup yields CDR1 TSWWSYY and CDR2 QGS. The CDR3 sequence is CALGEPLVGDTDKLIF. In nucleotides, the CDR3 is TGTGCTCTAGGGGAACCCTTAGTCGGGGATACCGATAAACTCATCTTT.

This clone came up a few times. A read error may explain this, as a much larger clone is one base away. The chain has TRDV2 and TRDJ2; 11 bases fit TRDD3. J was trimmed by 0 bases and V by 3 bases; bases with no gene match: 2. Looked up from germline, CDR1 is GEAIGNYY and CDR2 is EKD. The CDR3 is made up of 16 amino acids. CDR3 protein: CACDLLGDTLTAQLFF. Here the CDR3 DNA reads TGTGCCTGTGACTTACTGGGGGATACTTTGACAGCACAACTCTTCTTT.